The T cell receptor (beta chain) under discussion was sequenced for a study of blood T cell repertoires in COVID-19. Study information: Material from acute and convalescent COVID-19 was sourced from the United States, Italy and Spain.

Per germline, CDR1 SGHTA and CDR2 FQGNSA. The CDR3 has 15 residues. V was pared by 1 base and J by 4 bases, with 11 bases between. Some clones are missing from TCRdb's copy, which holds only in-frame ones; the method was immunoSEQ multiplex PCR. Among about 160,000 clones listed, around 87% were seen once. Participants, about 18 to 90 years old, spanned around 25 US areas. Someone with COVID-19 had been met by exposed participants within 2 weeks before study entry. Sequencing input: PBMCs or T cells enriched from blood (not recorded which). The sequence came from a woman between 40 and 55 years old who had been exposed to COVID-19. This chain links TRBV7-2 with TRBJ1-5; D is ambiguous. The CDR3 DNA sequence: TGTGCCAGCAGCTTAGTGCCAGGTTCAAATCAGCCCCAGCATTTT. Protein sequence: CASSLVPGSNQPQHF.